This passage covers 24 T cell receptor beta chains from one sample sequenced in a study of blood T cell repertoires in COVID-19. The assay was immunoSEQ multiplex PCR, and TCRdb's table has in-frame clones only and misses some. Of approximately 220,000 clones listed, 65% to 85% are singletons. The sequenced sample was peripheral blood. The receptor source for this set is a middle-aged man with acute or convalescent COVID-19.

The chain joins TRBV18 to TRBJ1-3; a weak D match, TRBD1 (5 bases). The CDR3 spans 14 residues. V gave up 3 bases and J gave up 2 bases, with 8 bases separating them. Germline V CDR1 and CDR2: KGHSH, LQKENI. The CDR3 DNA reads TGTGCCAGCTCACCGCGGGACGCTGGAAACACCATATATTTT. Protein sequence: CASSPRDAGNTIYF.

The rearrangement links TRBV19 to TRBJ1-1; D possibly corresponds to TRBD1 (5 bases). CDR1 is LNHDA and CDR2 is SQIVND in the germline V gene (reference sequence). CDR3 size: 12 residues. Between the trimmed V and J ends, which lost 8 bases and 3 bases, there was a span of 10 bases. The CDR3 spells CASFDRDTEAFF. Here the CDR3 DNA reads TGTGCCAGTTTTGACAGAGACACTGAAGCTTTCTTT.

The rearrangement links TRBV4-1 to TRBJ2-1, with 9 bases that match TRBD2. With 4 bases clipped from V and 4 bases from J, the junction kept 11 bases outside the gene matches. CDR1 and CDR2 (germline): MGHRA, YSYEKL. The CDR3 totals 17 residues. Written as DNA, the CDR3 is TGCGCCAGCAGCCGTGGCGGGAGGGCCAGGACTTACAATGAGCAGTTCTTC. Translated, it gives CASSRGGRARTYNEQFF.

The rearrangement links TRBV5-1 to TRBJ1-5; the D gene is possibly TRBD1 (5 bases). Germline-derived CDR1 and CDR2 are SGHRS and YFSETQ. This CDR3 has 13 residues. V dropped 4 bases and J dropped 7 bases, with 12 bases sitting between them. CDR3 protein: CASSEGWGQPQHF. DNA of the CDR3: TGCGCCAGCAGCGAAGGGTGGGGCCAGCCCCAGCATTTT.

This chain connects TRBV5-1 to TRBJ1-1, with D hard to call. V lost 0 bases and J lost 7, with 13 bases in between. This CDR3 is built from 14 residues. The germline V gene encodes CDR1 SGHRS and CDR2 YFSETQ. The CDR3 nucleotides read TGCGCCAGCAGCTTGGACCTCAACTCCAATGAAGCTTTCTTT. Residues: CASSLDLNSNEAFF.

V usage is TRBV7-8 and J usage is TRBJ2-5, with D possibly being TRBD1 (6 bases). CDR3 size: 13 residues. Trimming removed 5 bases at V and 3 bases at J, with 10 bases between. Germline assignment: CDR1 SGHVS and CDR2 FQNEAQ. CDR3 loop: CASSANREETQYF. The CDR3 bases are TGTGCCAGCAGCGCTAACAGGGAAGAGACCCAGTACTTC.

The chain is built from TRBV6-1 and TRBJ1-2, with TRBD1 matching over 8 bases. Germline loops: CDR1 MNHNS, CDR2 SASEGT. Losses at the gene ends were 5 bases for V and 4 bases for J; bases not matched to a gene: 9. This CDR3 region has 15 residues. CDR3 in amino acids: CASSPSQGGGYGYTF. As DNA, the CDR3 is TGTGCCAGCAGTCCATCACAGGGGGGAGGCTATGGCTACACCTTC.

The rearrangement joins TRBV6-5 to TRBJ2-7; TRBD1 aligns across 7 bases. The V gene's germline CDR1 is MNHEY and CDR2 SVGAGI. Trimming took 6 bases from V and 0 from J; bases not matched to a gene: 5. This CDR3 is built from 14 residues. CDR3 nucleotide sequence: TGTGCCAGCAGGGGACAGCTATCCTCCTACGAGCAGTACTTC. Translated, it gives CASRGQLSSYEQYF.

In this sample, this clone turned up once. This specimen includes other DNA sequences encoding the same CDR3. The rearrangement links TRBV6-2 or TRBV6-3 to TRBJ2-5; D gene ambiguous. The germline V gene encodes CDR1 MNHEY and CDR2 SVGEGT. V was trimmed by 3 bases and J by 4 bases, leaving 6 bases between them. This CDR3 is built from 12 residues. Written as DNA, the CDR3 is TGTGCCAGCAGTTATGGGCGAGAGACCCAGTACTTC. It encodes CASSYGRETQYF.

The CDR3 DNA reads as TGTGCCACCAGCAGAGACCTAGCGGAATCCTGGTCAGATACGCAGTATTTT. The encoded protein is CATSRDLAESWSDTQYF. The chain uses TRBV15 and TRBJ2-3, with 7 nucleotides matching TRBD2. This CDR3 spans 17 amino acids. J gave up 4 bases and V 0 bases, and 10 bases lay outside the gene matches. Germline-derived CDR1 and CDR2 are LNHNV and YYDKDF (reference sequence).

This chain connects TRBV9 to TRBJ1-2; 9 bases are a match to TRBD1. The junction had 8 bases not matched to a gene; V was cut back by 0 bases and J by 8 bases. The germline CDR1 and CDR2 sequences are SGDLS and YYNGEE. The CDR3 totals 15 residues. The CDR3 DNA follows: TGTGCCAGCAGCGTAGCCGAGGGGGACAGGGACGGCTACACCTTC. Its protein is CASSVAEGDRDGYTF.

The chain uses TRBV29-1 and TRBJ2-5, with unresolved D. The CDR3 loop spans 13 amino acids. The germline V gene encodes CDR1 SQVTM and CDR2 ANQGSEA. V was cut by 7 bases and J by 4 bases, with 16 bases left in between. The CDR3 DNA follows: TGCAGCGCCCCGAAGCCGGGTCCAGAGACCCAGTACTTC. It specifies CSAPKPGPETQYF.

The chain recombines TRBV3-1 (or the pseudogene TRBV3-2) with TRBJ1-1, with D possibly matching TRBD1 (5 bases). This CDR3 spans 15 amino acids. Trimming cost V 4 bases and J 4 bases, with 16 bases left between them. The germline V gene has CDR1 LGHDT and CDR2 YNNKEL (reference sequence). CDR3 protein: CASSPFMAGGTEAFF. The CDR3 DNA sequence: TGTGCCAGCAGCCCCTTTATGGCGGGGGGCACTGAAGCTTTCTTT.

V and J are TRBV29-1 and TRBJ2-5; weak D call: TRBD1 (6 bases). Germline V CDR1 and CDR2: SQVTM, ANQGSEA. Trimming removed 6 bases from V and 2 bases from J, with 10 bases in between. This CDR3 contains 12 residues. CDR3 sequence (DNA): TGCAGCGTCTCTAGGGGGCAAGAGACCCAGTACTTC. It is translated as CSVSRGQETQYF.

This clone has a handful of counts. V is TRBV7-3 and J is TRBJ2-2, with 11 bases that match TRBD2. This CDR3 comprises 15 residues. J was trimmed by 6 bases and V by 3 bases; bases with no gene match: 3. In germline, CDR1 is SGHTA, CDR2 FQGTGA. The CDR3 bases are TGTGCCAGCAGCTTCGTAGCGGGAGGGTCCGGGGAGCTGTTTTTT. Translated: CASSFVAGGSGELFF.

V usage is TRBV7-2 and J usage is TRBJ2-7; 7 positions match TRBD1. The CDR3 runs to 17 residues. The J segment lost 1 base and the V segment lost 5 bases, leaving 14 bases of the junction unmatched. Germline V lookup: CDR1 SGHTA, CDR2 FQGNSA. The DNA for the CDR3 is TGTGCCAGCAGCCTAAGACAGGGTGGGGGCGCATCCTACGAGCAGTACTTC. It codes for CASSLRQGGGASYEQYF.

The chain joins TRBV24-1 to TRBJ2-1; D might be TRBD2 (5 bases). V lost 6 bases to trimming and J lost 2 bases, with 10 bases between them. Germline V gene data show CDR1 as KGHDR and CDR2 as SFDVKD. There are 14 residues in the CDR3. In DNA, the CDR3 is TGTGCCACCAGTAAGGGAGAAGCCTACAATGAGCAGTTCTTC. Translating it yields CATSKGEAYNEQFF.

This clone was counted only a few times. This chain uses TRBV27 with TRBJ1-2; 8 bases fit TRBD1. Losses at the gene ends were 5 bases for V and 4 bases for J; bases not matched to a gene: 12. CDR3 length: 16 residues. Germline CDR1 reads MNHEY; CDR2 reads SMNVEV (reference sequence). CDR3 sequence reads: CASSTSSGTGLYGYTF. CDR3 sequence (DNA): TGTGCCAGCAGTACCTCTTCCGGGACAGGTCTCTATGGCTACACCTTC.

This clone was found a few times. The chain joins TRBV6-4 to TRBJ2-1; 11 nucleotides match TRBD2. This CDR3 comprises 14 residues. The germline CDR1 and CDR2 sequences are MRHNA and SNTAGT. V lost 6 bases, J lost 5 bases, and 3 bases stayed unmatched. CDR3 sequence: CASSGTSGHNEQFF. The CDR3 region has the DNA TGTGCCAGCAGCGGGACTAGCGGCCACAATGAGCAGTTCTTC.

V and J are TRBV9 and TRBJ1-2; D is unresolved. Germline V CDR1 and CDR2: SGDLS, YYNGEE. The CDR3 spans 15 residues. V was cut by 3 bases and J by 6 bases, with 18 bases left in between. CDR3 sequence (DNA): TGTGCCAGCAGCGGCTGGGAGACACTATCGGATGGCTACACCTTC. Translating it yields CASSGWETLSDGYTF.

This chain uses TRBV5-1 with TRBJ2-3; D call uncertain. This CDR3 spans 13 amino acids. V lost 1 base and J lost 0, with 3 bases in between. Looked up from germline, CDR1 is SGHRS and CDR2 is YFSETQ. The CDR3 protein is CASSLYSTDTQYF. Written as DNA, the CDR3 is TGCGCCAGCAGCTTGTATAGCACAGATACGCAGTATTTT.

V gene TRBV2 combines with J gene TRBJ2-7; D may be TRBD1 (5 bases). The germline V and J ends were trimmed by 4 bases and 1 base, with 11 bases remaining between them. The CDR3 sequence is 14 residues long. Germline V lookup: CDR1 SNHLY, CDR2 FYNNEI. This CDR3 is CASSAGRFSYEQYF. As DNA, the CDR3 is TGTGCCAGCAGTGCAGGGCGCTTTTCCTACGAGCAGTACTTC.

The chain couples TRBV5-5 to TRBJ1-4; D possibly corresponds to TRBD1 (5 bases). CDR1 is SGHKS, CDR2 YYEKEE, per germline (reference sequence). The CDR3 length is 16 residues. Deletions cut 4 bases from V and 0 bases from J, with 13 bases between. In DNA, the CDR3 is TGTGCCAGCAGCCCGCGGGGCGGTGCAACTAATGAAAAACTGTTTTTT. This gives the protein CASSPRGGATNEKLFF.

The chain employs TRBV27 and TRBJ1-6, with D possibly matching TRBD1 (5 bases). The V and J ends lost 6 bases and 11 bases respectively, with 20 bases between them. This CDR3 is 15 amino acids long. From germline, CDR1 is MNHEY and CDR2 SMNVEV (reference sequence). Here the CDR3 reads CASSTGAPGTAPLHF. CDR3 in DNA: TGTGCCAGCAGCACGGGCGCACCAGGGACTGCACCCCTCCACTTT.